Listed below are T cell receptor beta chains from one sample, sequenced in a study of T cell repertoires in cytomegalovirus infection. These receptors lack a known antigen. TCRdb re-called the reads through MiXCR, storing one row per CDR3 protein. The sample includes 700,000 to 900,000 distinct CDR3 sequences, roughly 28% of them seen just once. Specimen: cultured CD8+ T cells from PBMCs, collected from culture after CMV antigen stimulation. These receptors came from a human donor in good health (CMV status not recorded). Some clones in this sample may be carry-over from other donors' samples. Each CDR3 is given without its conserved first and last residue. D genes are given only for firm matches. A clone size is listed for some rows: how often the clone was seen (once, few, many), or a class if it is expanded.

TRBV7-4,NA,NA,TRBJ1-1,ASSLRADEAF
TRBV28,NA,few,TRBJ1-6,ASSSDGYNSPLH
TRBV5-1,NA,NA,TRBJ2-1,ASSLGRGARVEQF
TRBV27,NA,NA,TRBJ1-2,ASGYGAYGYT
TRBV27,NA,NA,TRBJ1-1,ASRYGRAAF
TRBV12-5,TRBD1,many,TRBJ2-5,ASGLWTGWEETQY
TRBV7-9,TRBD1,many,TRBJ2-5,ASSLGYRGWETQY
TRBV19,NA,few,TRBJ1-6,ASSIGLRDSPLH
TRBV20-1,NA,NA,TRBJ2-7,SARDPMKDLY
TRBV10-3,TRBD2,few,TRBJ2-2,AISQTSGLSNTGELF
TRBV29-1,TRBD1,NA,TRBJ2-1,SVEDLGTGEDEQF
TRBV11-2,NA,NA,TRBJ2-1,ASSRGVGNGNEQF
TRBV10-3,TRBD2,few,TRBJ2-1,AISEDLAGSNNEQF
TRBV12-3/TRBV12-4,NA,NA,TRBJ1-2,ASSGPGYGYT
TRBV5-4,TRBD1,few,TRBJ1-1,ASSLAGQGALNTEAF
TRBV7-9,NA,NA,TRBJ2-2,ASSLRTPNTGELF
TRBV6-1,NA,few,TRBJ2-7,ASSDRSSSYEQY
TRBV29-1,NA,NA,TRBJ1-1,SVGGTPGGAF
TRBV14,NA,few,TRBJ2-3,ASSQADGNTQY
TRBV27,NA,many,TRBJ1-6,ASSLKGNAYNSPLH
TRBV29-1,TRBD2,NA,TRBJ2-5,SLGSGATQETQY
TRBV27,NA,few,TRBJ2-1,ASFPSAEMYNEQF
TRBV10-2,NA,NA,TRBJ2-4,ASTGAKNIQY
TRBV12-3/TRBV12-4,NA,many,TRBJ1-2,ASTSAGQINYGYT
TRBV7-6,TRBD2,few,TRBJ2-3,ASSTGLAGGRTDTQY
TRBV4-1,NA,many,TRBJ1-4,ASSQEWRATNEKLF
TRBV6-5,NA,NA,TRBJ1-1,ASSYSTGAEAF
TRBV4-3,NA,once,TRBJ1-2,ASSQGIRDLGGPNYGYT
TRBV12-3/TRBV12-4,TRBD1,few,TRBJ2-2,ASSPRRDRPNTGELF
TRBV7-2,NA,NA,TRBJ1-5,ASSLVNGNQPQH
TRBV12-3/TRBV12-4,NA,NA,TRBJ2-5,ASSLGVAVLQETQY
TRBV7-3,NA,NA,TRBJ1-1,ASSLEGRYFGTEAF
TRBV7-9,NA,NA,TRBJ1-1,ASSMYRDAF
TRBV4-3,TRBD2,few,TRBJ2-1,ASSHYLAGGPHEQF
TRBV4-3,NA,many,TRBJ2-2,ASSQGMNTGELF
TRBV10-2,TRBD1,NA,TRBJ1-2,ASSEDRGIYGYT
TRBV7-8,TRBD2,many,TRBJ2-7,ASSLTVAGDYEQY
TRBV7-3,TRBD1,few,TRBJ1-1,ASSLGWTGEEGEAF
TRBV7-9,TRBD2,many,TRBJ2-1,ASTPSGGNSYNEQF
TRBV2,TRBD1,few,TRBJ2-2,ASSRIPGQADTGELF
TRBV7-6,NA,NA,TRBJ2-5,ASSLGNSPNI
TRBV10-2,TRBD1,few,TRBJ1-5,ASSEAGQRQH
TRBV7-3,TRBD1,NA,TRBJ1-3,ASSLHGQGANTIY
TRBV19,TRBD1,NA,TRBJ1-1,ASSIGTGGEAF
TRBV7-8,TRBD1,many,TRBJ1-5,ASSPHRGGNQPQH
TRBV6-2/TRBV6-3,NA,NA,TRBJ1-1,ASNIRGAGTEAF
TRBV5-8,NA,NA,TRBJ1-1,ASSFQLPTTEAF
TRBV19,NA,NA,TRBJ1-1,ASSNKGGWGGTEAF
TRBV12-5,NA,NA,TRBJ2-1,ASGLTHEQF
TRBV9,NA,NA,TRBJ1-2,ASRTTGSNYGYT
TRBV27,NA,NA,TRBJ2-1,ASSAKREQF
TRBV7-9,NA,NA,TRBJ1-6,ASSLKPGNSPLY
TRBV28,NA,NA,TRBJ1-5,ASSPQYSNQPQH